A single sample gave rise to the 31 T cell receptor beta chains below, sequenced in a study of blood T cell repertoires in COVID-19. TCRdb keeps only in-frame clones here, not all; method: immunoSEQ multiplex PCR. Of 20,000 to 25,000 clones listed, about 76% are singletons. Specimen: peripheral blood. These receptors were collected from a man between 65 and 80 years old with acute or convalescent COVID-19.

The genes are TRBV10-3 and TRBJ2-1; TRBD2 matches 10 bases. Germline CDR1 ENHRY, CDR2 SYGVKD. The CDR3 runs 18 residues. V lost 4 bases, J lost 6 bases, and 15 bases stayed unmatched. The CDR3 nucleotides are TGTGCCATCAGTGGGGGTACTAGCGGGACCTCTGGCTCCAATGAGCAGTTCTTC. Translating gives CAISGGTSGTSGSNEQFF.

The chain has TRBV19 and TRBJ2-5; D is undetermined. Germline-derived CDR1 and CDR2 are LNHDA and SQIVND (reference sequence). V was clipped by 3 bases and J by 2 bases, with 7 bases between them. The CDR3 runs to 13 residues. The CDR3 coding sequence is TGTGCCAGTAGTATCCCTGCGCAAGAGACCCAGTACTTC. Translated: CASSIPAQETQYF.

This sequence joins TRBV7-2 and TRBJ1-1; a weak D match, TRBD1 (5 bases). Trimming took 5 bases from V and 0 from J, leaving 13 bases between them. The CDR3 extends over 15 amino acids. Germline V gene lookup returns CDR1 SGHTA and CDR2 FQGNSA. This CDR3 is CASSPQGLLNTEAFF. CDR3 DNA: TGTGCCAGCAGCCCCCAGGGACTCCTGAACACTGAAGCTTTCTTT. Variable domain in full (rest from reference TRBV7-2 and TRBJ1-1): GAGVSQSPSNKVTEKGKDVELRCDPISGHTALYWYRQSLGQGLEFLIYFQGNSAPDKSGLPSDRFSAERTGGSVSTLTIQRTQQEDSAVYLCASSPQGLLNTEAFFGQGTRLTVV.

This rearrangement joins TRBV9 to TRBJ2-3, with D possibly being TRBD2 (5 bases). The V end was cut by 2 bases, the J end by 2 bases, with 15 bases between. CDR3 length: 16 residues. Germline V gives CDR1 SGDLS, CDR2 YYNGEE. CDR3 sequence reads: CASSVLASTPTDTQYF. The CDR3 DNA follows: TGTGCCAGCAGCGTTCTAGCTTCGACCCCCACAGATACGCAGTATTTT.

This clone occurred once. V and J are TRBV15 and TRBJ2-7; 8 bases fit TRBD2. V dropped 0 bases and J dropped 5; count of bases not matched to a gene: 0. The V gene's germline CDR1 is LNHNV and CDR2 YYDKDF (reference sequence). CDR3 length equals 13 residues. CDR3 region: CATSRELADEQYF. The CDR3 DNA reads TGTGCCACCAGCAGAGAACTAGCGGACGAGCAGTACTTC. Full variable domain (remainder filled in from reference TRBV15 and TRBJ2-7): DAMVIQNPRYQVTQFGKPVTLSCSQTLNHNVMYWYQQKSSQAPKLLFHYYDKDFNNEADTPDNFQSRRPNTSFCFLDIRSPGLGDTAMYLCATSRELADEQYFGPGTRLTVT.

The J gene is TRBJ2-7, the V gene TRBV18, with 8 bases matching TRBD1. V dropped 0 bases and J dropped 0; count of bases not matched to a gene: 7. The germline V gene has CDR1 KGHSH and CDR2 LQKENI. This CDR3 region has 17 residues. DNA of the CDR3: TGTGCCAGCTCACCACCTATATCCACAGGGGGCTCCTACGAGCAGTACTTC. It yields the protein CASSPPISTGGSYEQYF.

This chain links TRBV18 with TRBJ1-1; a weak D match, TRBD1 (6 bases). The germline CDR1 and CDR2 sequences are KGHSH and LQKENI. Trimming took 1 base from V and 7 from J, leaving 13 bases between them. This CDR3 has 14 residues. CDR3 coding DNA: TGTGCCAGCTCACCACGGCAGGGGCGGAGTGAAGCTTTCTTT. Protein product: CASSPRQGRSEAFF.

The rearrangement links TRBV2 to TRBJ1-1; no definite D call. V lost 2 bases and J 2 bases, leaving 6 bases between the germline ends. The CDR3 extends over 13 amino acids. Germline V gene data show CDR1 as SNHLY and CDR2 as FYNNEI. The CDR3 DNA follows: TGTGCCAGCAGTGAACAGGTTAACACTGAAGCTTTCTTT. This translates into CASSEQVNTEAFF.

The chain joins TRBV11-2 to TRBJ2-3; weak D call: TRBD2 (6 bases). The CDR3 contains 13 residues. V gave up 5 bases and J gave up 7 bases, with 13 bases separating them. Germline-derived CDR1 and CDR2 are SGHAT and FQNNGV. The CDR3 here is CASSRDSQNTQYF. The DNA of the CDR3 is TGTGCCAGCAGCCGGGACTCACAGAATACGCAGTATTTT.

This clone appeared a single time. V gene TRBV4-2 combines with J gene TRBJ2-3, with unresolved D. This CDR3 spans 15 amino acids. Per germline, CDR1 LGHNA and CDR2 YNFKEQ. The V end lost 0 bases, the J end lost 3 bases, and 10 bases lay between the germline ends. Here the CDR3 DNA reads TGTGCCAGCAGCCAAGATCCCCGGGTGACAGATACGCAGTATTTT. Its protein product is CASSQDPRVTDTQYF.

The chain joins TRBV3-1 (or the pseudogene TRBV3-2) to TRBJ2-7; D is ambiguous. Per the germline V gene, CDR1 is LGHDT and CDR2 is YNNKEL (reference sequence). Trimming removed 4 bases at V and 4 bases at J, with 8 bases between. The CDR3 runs to 12 residues. The CDR3 DNA reads as TGTGCCAGCAGCCCGAGTCGATACGAGCAGTACTTC. Residues: CASSPSRYEQYF.

The chain employs TRBV12-3 or TRBV12-4 and TRBJ2-5; D gene uncertain. V was clipped by 6 bases and J by 3 bases, with 11 bases between them. The CDR3 spans 13 residues. The CDR3 nucleotides read TGTGCCAGCAGCTTTGGCCTTAAAGAGACCCAGTACTTC. Translation gives CASSFGLKETQYF.

The gene calls are TRBV29-1 and TRBJ2-2; unclear D gene. The CDR3 has 12 residues. Germline V CDR1 and CDR2: SQVTM, ANQGSEA. The ends were cut back, 5 bases at V and 2 bases at J, with 6 bases in the middle. The CDR3 spells CSVLSNTGELFF. CDR3 bases: TGCAGCGTTCTTAGTAACACCGGGGAGCTGTTTTTT.

This clone was detected only once. The V and J genes are TRBV4-3 and TRBJ2-5; D gene unclear. The CDR3 length is 13 residues. The V and J ends lost 2 bases and 2 bases respectively, with 6 bases between them. CDR1 is LGHNA and CDR2 is YSLEER in the germline V gene. CDR3 nucleotide sequence: TGCGCCAGCAGCCAACGAGAGCAAGAGACCCAGTACTTC. Protein: CASSQREQETQYF.

This chain uses TRBV27 with TRBJ2-1; tentative D call: TRBD2 (5 bases). CDR1 is MNHEY and CDR2 is SMNVEV in the germline V gene (reference sequence). V dropped 5 bases and J dropped 7 bases, with 24 bases sitting between them. The CDR3 is 17 amino acids. CDR3: CASSNATTTGLENEQFF. CDR3 DNA: TGTGCCAGCAGTAATGCGACTACCACCGGGTTGGAGAATGAGCAGTTCTTC.

The chain combines TRBV23-1 with TRBJ2-7; tentative D call: TRBD1 (6 bases). TRBV23-1 is identified as an open reading frame with a role that is uncertain. V was shortened by 0 bases and J by 4 bases, with 13 bases between the two germline ends. The CDR3 sequence is 15 residues long. In nucleotides, the CDR3 is TGCGCCAGCAGTCAATCGTGGGGGCGTATATACGAGCAGTACTTC. Protein sequence: CASSQSWGRIYEQYF.

The genes are TRBV4-2 and TRBJ2-6; TRBD1 matches at 9 bases. Germline V gene sequence: CDR1 LGHNA, CDR2 YNFKEQ. The CDR3 is 20 amino acids. J gave up 1 base and V 3 bases, and 13 bases lay outside the gene matches. The CDR3 reads CASSQSHPQGARSGANVLTF. CDR3 coding DNA: TGTGCCAGCAGCCAGTCCCACCCACAGGGGGCAAGGTCTGGGGCCAACGTCCTGACTTTC.

About this clone itself: At one of its ends the junction is not consistent with the germline gene, which may arise from a read error. CDR3 nucleotides: TGTGCTAGCAGCCCGCCGGGGGGTACCTACAATGAGCAGTTCTTC. Protein sequence: CASSPPGGTYNEQFF. The rearrangement uses TRBV7-7 and TRBJ2-1, with TRBD2 identical over 7 bases. The CDR3 is made up of 15 amino acids. In germline, CDR1 is SSHAT, CDR2 FNYEAQ (reference sequence). Full variable domain (outside the CDR3, taken from reference TRBV7-7 and TRBJ2-1): GAGVSQSPRYKVTKRGQDVTLRCDPISSHATLYWYQQALGQGPEFLTYFNYEAQPDKSGLPSDRFSAERPEGSISTLTIQRTEQRDSAMYRCASSPPGGTYNEQFFGPGTRLTVL.

This clone was counted a few times. The rearrangement joins TRBV10-3 to TRBJ1-4; 8 bases map to TRBD1. CDR3 size: 17 residues. The J segment lost 3 bases and the V segment lost 4 bases, leaving 10 bases of the junction unmatched. Germline CDR1 ENHRY, CDR2 SYGVKD. For the CDR3, the DNA is TGTGCCATCAGTGCCTACGACCAGGGGGCGGCTAATGAAAAACTGTTTTTT. Translating it yields CAISAYDQGAANEKLFF.

The chain links TRBV18 to TRBJ1-5, with 10 bases fitting TRBD1. Germline CDR1 and CDR2: KGHSH and LQKENI. The CDR3 loop spans 17 amino acids. With 0 bases clipped from V and 4 bases from J, the junction kept 6 bases outside the gene matches. CDR3 DNA sequence: TGTGCCAGCTCACCACCCGGAGCGGACAGGGGGAATCAGCCCCAGCATTTT. It translates to CASSPPGADRGNQPQHF.

By sample fraction, this clone is medium-sized. The chain carries TRBV19 and TRBJ2-2, with 8 positions matching TRBD2. Germline CDR1 and CDR2: LNHDA and SQIVND (reference sequence). The V and J ends lost 5 bases and 6 bases, in that order; junction bases with no gene match: 11. This CDR3 is built from 16 residues. The CDR3 region is CASSPLTSAGAGELFF. CDR3 bases: TGTGCCAGTAGTCCGTTGACTAGCGCGGGGGCCGGGGAGCTGTTTTTT.

This clone was seen a few times. The chain uses TRBV7-8 and TRBJ2-7, with a possible D match to TRBD1 (6 bases). Trimming cost V 5 bases and J 5 bases, with 16 bases left between them. Germline CDR1 is SGHVS and CDR2 is FQNEAQ. CDR3 length equals 14 residues. CDR3 region: CASSLGQSPHEQYF. The DNA of the CDR3 is TGTGCCAGCAGCCTGGGACAAAGTCCCCACGAGCAGTACTTC. Variable domain in full (rest from reference TRBV7-8 and TRBJ2-7): GAGVSQSPRYKVAKRGQDVALRCDPISGHVSLFWYQQALGQGPEFLTYFQNEAQLDKSGLPSDRFFAERPEGSVSTLKIQRTQQEDSAVYLCASSLGQSPHEQYFGPGTRLTVT.

The V gene is TRBV29-1, the J gene TRBJ1-2; 11 bases are a match to TRBD1. The CDR3 is made up of 12 amino acids. Looked up from germline, CDR1 is SQVTM and CDR2 is ANQGSEA. The ends lost 7 bases at V and 6 bases at J; junction bases unmatched: 4. The CDR3 spells CSARTGGDGYTF. For the CDR3, the DNA is TGCAGCGCCCGGACAGGGGGCGATGGCTACACCTTC.

The genes are TRBV6-4 and TRBJ1-6; D not certain. The CDR3 is made up of 12 amino acids. Germline V gene sequence: CDR1 MRHNA, CDR2 SNTAGT. Trimming removed 9 bases from V and 7 bases from J, with 10 bases in between. Here the CDR3 reads CARVRSNSPLHF. CDR3 DNA sequence: TGTGCCAGGGTCAGATCGAATTCACCCCTCCACTTT.

V is TRBV6-6 and J is TRBJ2-3, with TRBD1 matching 8 bases. V was clipped by 5 bases and J by 5 bases; unmatched bases: 18. The CDR3 contains 18 residues. Germline V gives CDR1 MNHNY, CDR2 SVGAGI (reference sequence). CDR3 loop: CASSRTEPAGGYLDTQYF. The CDR3 region has the DNA TGTGCCAGCAGTCGGACCGAGCCTGCAGGGGGCTATCTAGATACGCAGTATTTT.

V gene TRBV29-1 combines with J gene TRBJ2-7, with 8 bases identical to TRBD1. CDR3 length: 12 amino acids. The J segment lost 2 bases and the V segment lost 7 bases, leaving 4 bases of the junction unmatched. CDR1 SQVTM and CDR2 ANQGSEA come from the germline V gene. The CDR3: CSAGGNTYEQYF. CDR3 nucleotides: TGCAGCGCAGGGGGCAACACCTACGAGCAGTACTTC.

The chain is built from TRBV5-1 and TRBJ2-7; 8 positions match TRBD1. This CDR3 contains 13 residues. Germline V CDR1 and CDR2: SGHRS, YFSETQ. J lost 4 bases, V lost 4 bases, and 4 bases had no gene match. CDR3 nucleotides: TGCGCCAGCAGCACGGACAGGGTATACGAGCAGTACTTC. Translated, it gives CASSTDRVYEQYF.

Of note for this clone: At one end the junction does not follow the germline gene, possibly because of a read error. In DNA form, the CDR3 reads TGTGCCAGCAGACCTACAGGGGACCAGGAGACCCAGTACTTC. Translated: CASRPTGDQETQYF. The rearrangement uses TRBV5-5 and TRBJ2-5; TRBD1 matches at 7 bases. In germline, CDR1 is SGHKS, CDR2 YYEKEE (reference sequence). This CDR3 comprises 14 residues.

J is TRBJ2-2 and V is TRBV2, with D possibly matching TRBD2 (5 bases). V was clipped by 10 bases and J by 4 bases, with 16 bases between them. Germline CDR1 SNHLY, CDR2 FYNNEI. The length of the CDR3 is 14 residues. This chain's CDR3 is CATRGLRGTGELFF. DNA of the CDR3: TGTGCCACCCGGGGTCTTAGAGGCACCGGGGAGCTGTTTTTT.

The chain carries TRBV11-2 and TRBJ2-5; maybe TRBD2 (5 bases). The CDR3 runs 14 residues. Germline CDR1 SGHAT, CDR2 FQNNGV. V lost 2 bases and J lost 2, with 9 bases in between. The DNA for the CDR3 is TGTGCCAGCAGCTTATGGCTAGCACAAGAGACCCAGTACTTC. This translates into CASSLWLAQETQYF. Full variable domain (remainder filled in from reference TRBV11-2 and TRBJ2-5): EAGVAQSPRYKIIEKRQSVAFWCNPISGHATLYWYQQILGQGPKLLIQFQNNGVVDDSQLPKDRFSAERLKGVDSTLKIQPAKLEDSAVYLCASSLWLAQETQYFGPGTRLLVL.

The rearrangement links TRBV5-1 to TRBJ2-2; 7 nucleotides agree with TRBD2. Germline trimming cut 0 bases from V and 0 bases from J; bases unmatched to any gene: 2. Germline V gives CDR1 SGHRS, CDR2 YFSETQ. CDR3 length equals 16 residues. This CDR3 is CASSLASGANTGELFF. The CDR3, as DNA: TGCGCCAGCAGCTTGGCCAGCGGGGCGAACACCGGGGAGCTGTTTTTT.